This record covers a single TCR beta chain. This entry is derived from a study of cytomegalovirus exposure and HLA in healthy donors. The length of the CDR3 is 14 residues. Per germline, CDR1 MNHEY and CDR2 SVGAGI. V gave up 0 bases and J gave up 8 bases, with 11 bases separating them. 13 Jbeta primers and 60 Vbeta primers were used for the PCR. The protocol was immunoSEQ multiplex PCR, while the TCRdb copy is restricted to in-frame clones and leaves out a portion. The sample carries 150,000 or so clones, roughly 80% recorded once. The V gene is TRBV6-5, the J gene TRBJ2-4; D is ambiguous. The specimen was PBMCs. The clonotype originates from a woman under 30 in good health and CMV-seronegative. This CDR3 is CASSYSGQVHIQYF. CDR3 nucleotide sequence: TGTGCCAGCAGTTACTCGGGTCAGGTACACATTCAGTACTTC.